This T cell receptor (beta chain) was sequenced during a study of patients and donors after allogeneic stem cell transplantation. TCRdb itself ran the RT-PCR reads through MiXCR, one entry per CDR3 protein. The sample includes some 90,000 distinct CDR3 sequences, 48% of them seen just once. V was cut by 6 bases and J by 4 bases, with 12 bases left in between. Germline CDR1 is MDHEN and CDR2 is SYDVKM. This CDR3 has 13 amino acids. V and J are TRBV28 and TRBJ1-1, with D perhaps matching TRBD1 (6 bases). The origin of this receptor is a human donor who was either an allogeneic HSCT recipient or a stem cell or donor lymphocyte infusion donor (not recorded which). It is not recorded whose cells these are; they may come from a transplant donor. The sequenced sample consisted of blood, either unsorted or a sorted T cell fraction (not recorded which). For the CDR3, the DNA is TGTGCCAGCAGGCCCGGGGGGCCCACTGAAGCTTTCTTT. It specifies CASRPGGPTEAFF.